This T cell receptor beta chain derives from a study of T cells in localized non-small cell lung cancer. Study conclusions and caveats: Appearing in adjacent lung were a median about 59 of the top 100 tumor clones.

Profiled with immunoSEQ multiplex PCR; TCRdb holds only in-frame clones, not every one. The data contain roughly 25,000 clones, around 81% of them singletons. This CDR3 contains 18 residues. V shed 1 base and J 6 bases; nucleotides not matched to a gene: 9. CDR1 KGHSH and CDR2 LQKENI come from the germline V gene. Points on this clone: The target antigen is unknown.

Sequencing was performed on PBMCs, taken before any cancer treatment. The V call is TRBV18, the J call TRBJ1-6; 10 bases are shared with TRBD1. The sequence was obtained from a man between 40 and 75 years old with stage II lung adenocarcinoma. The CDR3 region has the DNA TGTGCCAGCTCACCACGCGGGGGGACAGGGGCGATTAATTCACCCCTCCACTTT. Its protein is CASSPRGGTGAINSPLHF.